The source of this TCR beta chain is a study of early T cells in non-severe SARS-CoV-2 infection. Broader study findings: Private and CD4 specificities were missed by VDJdb matching, skewed to anti-spike CD8.

CDR3 size: 15 residues. Trimming took off 0 bases at V and 3 bases at J, with 11 bases between the two ends. CDR1 LGHDT and CDR2 YNNKEL come from the germline V gene (reference sequence). Attachment of unique molecular identifiers was made to individual cDNA molecules. MiXCR was run by TCRdb on the 5' RACE reads, yielding one entry per CDR3 protein. The sample lists around 55,000 distinct CDR3 sequences, over 10% occurring once. A remark on this clonotype: What it binds is unknown.

The sequencing input was whole blood. J is TRBJ1-1 and V is TRBV3-1; no clear D. The receptor was isolated from an adult who was a healthcare worker with PCR-confirmed SARS-CoV-2 infection or an uninfected control (not recorded which). The CDR3 bases are TGTGCCAGCAGCCAAGATCGGTGGGGAGACACTGAAGCTTTCTTT. This translates into CASSQDRWGDTEAFF.